A single sample gave rise to the 9 T cell receptor beta chains below, sequenced in a study of T cells in Graves' hyperthyroidism and ophthalmopathy (dated by TCRdb to the late 2010s). Libraries were prepared through multiplex PCR. TCRdb names Illumina HiSeq 2000 as the instrument used. The TCR beta CDR3 regions were amplified from the RNA transcripts. For the first round of RT-PCR on the TCR CDR3, the HTBI primer set was used together with the Qiagen OneStep RT-PCR kit. TCRdb reanalyzed the raw reads on its own, using fastp at Q25 for trimming and MiXCR for clone calling, and kept in-frame beta chains. Entries that share a CDR3 protein sequence are merged under the most common genes and DNA. The sample table shows around 600,000 distinct CDR3 sequences, and about 14% are seen once. Clones ranked in the top ten supply around 7% of the sample. Material for sequencing was blood. These receptors were obtained from a young woman with Graves' ophthalmopathy.

Of note for this clonotype: No conserved phenylalanine or tryptophan is present at the end of the CDR3, so a read error is the likely explanation. V gene TRBV18 combines with J gene TRBJ1-5; 7 bases line up with TRBD1. The trim removed 3 bases at V and 6 bases at J, leaving 2 bases unmatched. This CDR3 has 13 amino acids. The germline gives CDR1 KGHSH, CDR2 LQKENI. The CDR3 is CASSPTGFQPQHL. In DNA form, the CDR3 reads TGTGCCAGCTCACCGACAGGGTTTCAGCCCCAGCATCTT.

This chain joins TRBV6-5 and TRBJ2-3; D may be TRBD1 or TRBD2 (5 bases each). Germline-derived CDR1 and CDR2 are MNHEY and SVGAGI. The CDR3 length is 16 residues. V was cut by 0 bases and J by 1 base, with 11 bases left in between. CDR3 sequence (DNA): TGTGCCAGCAGTTACTCGATCTTGGGGGGCACAGATACGCAGTATTTT. Translating gives CASSYSILGGTDTQYF.

V gene TRBV24-1 combines with J gene TRBJ2-6, with D possibly matching TRBD2 (6 bases). The CDR3 extends over 19 amino acids. The V and J ends lost 3 bases and 0 bases respectively, with 17 bases between them. CDR1 is KGHDR, CDR2 SFDVKD, per germline. CDR3 coding DNA: TGTGCCACCAGTGATATCAGGGAGACTAGTAGCTCTGGGGCCAACGTCCTGACTTTC. Translated: CATSDIRETSSSGANVLTF.

This clonotype was observed a few times. This chain uses TRBV4-3 with TRBJ1-2; perhaps TRBD1 as D (6 bases). V lost 0 bases and J 8 bases, leaving 10 bases between the germline ends. This CDR3 spans 13 amino acids. Germline V CDR1 and CDR2: LGHNA, YSLEER. CDR3 amino acids: CASSQDVGTGYTF. The CDR3 nucleotides read TGCGCCAGCAGCCAAGATGTTGGGACAGGCTACACCTTC.

This clonotype has ten or more counts. The chain is built from TRBV12-3 or TRBV12-4 and TRBJ2-7; D not resolved. This CDR3 has 14 residues. The V gene lost 1 base and the J gene lost 3 bases, with 10 bases spanning the gap. CDR3 in amino acids: CASSLGGRDYEQYF. CDR3 nucleotide sequence: TGTGCCAGCAGTTTAGGAGGAAGGGACTACGAGCAGTACTTC.

The J gene is TRBJ1-4, the V gene TRBV5-4, with 9 nucleotides matching TRBD1. The junction had 7 bases not matched to a gene; V was cut back by 4 bases and J by 6 bases. The CDR3 runs 15 residues. Germline-derived CDR1 and CDR2 are SGHNT and YYREEE (reference sequence). In DNA form, the CDR3 reads TGTGCCAGCAGCCAGAACAGGGGGCTGGATGAAAAACTGTTTTTT. This sequence encodes CASSQNRGLDEKLFF.

This clonotype was seen at least ten times. The chain combines TRBV10-3 with TRBJ2-7; D is uncertain. V lost 7 bases and J 3 bases, leaving 16 bases between the germline ends. The CDR3 is made up of 14 amino acids. Germline V gene lookup returns CDR1 ENHRY and CDR2 SYGVKD. The CDR3 bases are TGTGCCATCATTCTGACATCTACGATCTACGAGCAGTACTTC. This codes for CAIILTSTIYEQYF.

This clonotype was found a few times. This may arise from a read error, as a much more abundant clone is one base away. The J gene is TRBJ2-1, the V gene TRBV12-3 or TRBV12-4, with 8 bases lining up with TRBD2. The CDR3 sequence is 14 residues long. The CDR3 protein is CAGRNSGNANEQFF. DNA of the CDR3: TGTGCCGGCAGGAATAGCGGGAATGCAAATGAGCAGTTCTTC.

This clonotype was found a few times. The chain carries TRBV9 and TRBJ1-1, with TRBD1 matching 8 bases. This CDR3 region has 15 residues. The germline CDR1 and CDR2 sequences are SGDLS and YYNGEE. The trim removed 4 bases at V and 1 base at J, leaving 6 bases unmatched. CDR3 in amino acids: CASSPTQGENTEAFF. CDR3 nucleotides: TGTGCCAGCAGCCCAACACAGGGGGAGAACACTGAAGCTTTCTTT.